These T cell receptor beta chains were read from a single sample in a study of blood T cells in healthy people across ages. MiXCR was run by TCRdb on the 5' RACE reads, yielding one entry per CDR3 protein. The sample carries about 1 million distinct CDR3 sequences, 45% recorded once. The specimen sequenced was blood. The receptors shown here come from a woman aged 60-70 years in good health. CDR3s leave out the opening cysteine and the closing phenylalanine or tryptophan. Each record gives: CDR3 length, V gene, CDR3 protein.

cdr3_length: 13; v_call: TRBV24-1; cdr3_aa: ATSEGLAGGGRQF
cdr3_length: 16; v_call: TRBV14; cdr3_aa: ASSHIPGQGSWRETQY
cdr3_length: 14; v_call: TRBV7-9; cdr3_aa: ASTPKFGSGANVLT
cdr3_length: 14; v_call: TRBV7-3; cdr3_aa: ASSLKPGLFQETQY
cdr3_length: 16; v_call: TRBV6-1; cdr3_aa: ASSERLAGGLYVDTQY
cdr3_length: 11; v_call: TRBV12-3/TRBV12-4; cdr3_aa: ASMRDTTSEQF
cdr3_length: 13; v_call: TRBV7-3; cdr3_aa: ASSSKADSYNEQF
cdr3_length: 13; v_call: TRBV27; cdr3_aa: ASPTHRGHDQPQH
cdr3_length: 12; v_call: TRBV20-1; cdr3_aa: SAGEAGGAYEQY
cdr3_length: 14; v_call: TRBV2; cdr3_aa: ASSVGRSGRDNEQF
cdr3_length: 11; v_call: TRBV28; cdr3_aa: ASSSGGKETQY